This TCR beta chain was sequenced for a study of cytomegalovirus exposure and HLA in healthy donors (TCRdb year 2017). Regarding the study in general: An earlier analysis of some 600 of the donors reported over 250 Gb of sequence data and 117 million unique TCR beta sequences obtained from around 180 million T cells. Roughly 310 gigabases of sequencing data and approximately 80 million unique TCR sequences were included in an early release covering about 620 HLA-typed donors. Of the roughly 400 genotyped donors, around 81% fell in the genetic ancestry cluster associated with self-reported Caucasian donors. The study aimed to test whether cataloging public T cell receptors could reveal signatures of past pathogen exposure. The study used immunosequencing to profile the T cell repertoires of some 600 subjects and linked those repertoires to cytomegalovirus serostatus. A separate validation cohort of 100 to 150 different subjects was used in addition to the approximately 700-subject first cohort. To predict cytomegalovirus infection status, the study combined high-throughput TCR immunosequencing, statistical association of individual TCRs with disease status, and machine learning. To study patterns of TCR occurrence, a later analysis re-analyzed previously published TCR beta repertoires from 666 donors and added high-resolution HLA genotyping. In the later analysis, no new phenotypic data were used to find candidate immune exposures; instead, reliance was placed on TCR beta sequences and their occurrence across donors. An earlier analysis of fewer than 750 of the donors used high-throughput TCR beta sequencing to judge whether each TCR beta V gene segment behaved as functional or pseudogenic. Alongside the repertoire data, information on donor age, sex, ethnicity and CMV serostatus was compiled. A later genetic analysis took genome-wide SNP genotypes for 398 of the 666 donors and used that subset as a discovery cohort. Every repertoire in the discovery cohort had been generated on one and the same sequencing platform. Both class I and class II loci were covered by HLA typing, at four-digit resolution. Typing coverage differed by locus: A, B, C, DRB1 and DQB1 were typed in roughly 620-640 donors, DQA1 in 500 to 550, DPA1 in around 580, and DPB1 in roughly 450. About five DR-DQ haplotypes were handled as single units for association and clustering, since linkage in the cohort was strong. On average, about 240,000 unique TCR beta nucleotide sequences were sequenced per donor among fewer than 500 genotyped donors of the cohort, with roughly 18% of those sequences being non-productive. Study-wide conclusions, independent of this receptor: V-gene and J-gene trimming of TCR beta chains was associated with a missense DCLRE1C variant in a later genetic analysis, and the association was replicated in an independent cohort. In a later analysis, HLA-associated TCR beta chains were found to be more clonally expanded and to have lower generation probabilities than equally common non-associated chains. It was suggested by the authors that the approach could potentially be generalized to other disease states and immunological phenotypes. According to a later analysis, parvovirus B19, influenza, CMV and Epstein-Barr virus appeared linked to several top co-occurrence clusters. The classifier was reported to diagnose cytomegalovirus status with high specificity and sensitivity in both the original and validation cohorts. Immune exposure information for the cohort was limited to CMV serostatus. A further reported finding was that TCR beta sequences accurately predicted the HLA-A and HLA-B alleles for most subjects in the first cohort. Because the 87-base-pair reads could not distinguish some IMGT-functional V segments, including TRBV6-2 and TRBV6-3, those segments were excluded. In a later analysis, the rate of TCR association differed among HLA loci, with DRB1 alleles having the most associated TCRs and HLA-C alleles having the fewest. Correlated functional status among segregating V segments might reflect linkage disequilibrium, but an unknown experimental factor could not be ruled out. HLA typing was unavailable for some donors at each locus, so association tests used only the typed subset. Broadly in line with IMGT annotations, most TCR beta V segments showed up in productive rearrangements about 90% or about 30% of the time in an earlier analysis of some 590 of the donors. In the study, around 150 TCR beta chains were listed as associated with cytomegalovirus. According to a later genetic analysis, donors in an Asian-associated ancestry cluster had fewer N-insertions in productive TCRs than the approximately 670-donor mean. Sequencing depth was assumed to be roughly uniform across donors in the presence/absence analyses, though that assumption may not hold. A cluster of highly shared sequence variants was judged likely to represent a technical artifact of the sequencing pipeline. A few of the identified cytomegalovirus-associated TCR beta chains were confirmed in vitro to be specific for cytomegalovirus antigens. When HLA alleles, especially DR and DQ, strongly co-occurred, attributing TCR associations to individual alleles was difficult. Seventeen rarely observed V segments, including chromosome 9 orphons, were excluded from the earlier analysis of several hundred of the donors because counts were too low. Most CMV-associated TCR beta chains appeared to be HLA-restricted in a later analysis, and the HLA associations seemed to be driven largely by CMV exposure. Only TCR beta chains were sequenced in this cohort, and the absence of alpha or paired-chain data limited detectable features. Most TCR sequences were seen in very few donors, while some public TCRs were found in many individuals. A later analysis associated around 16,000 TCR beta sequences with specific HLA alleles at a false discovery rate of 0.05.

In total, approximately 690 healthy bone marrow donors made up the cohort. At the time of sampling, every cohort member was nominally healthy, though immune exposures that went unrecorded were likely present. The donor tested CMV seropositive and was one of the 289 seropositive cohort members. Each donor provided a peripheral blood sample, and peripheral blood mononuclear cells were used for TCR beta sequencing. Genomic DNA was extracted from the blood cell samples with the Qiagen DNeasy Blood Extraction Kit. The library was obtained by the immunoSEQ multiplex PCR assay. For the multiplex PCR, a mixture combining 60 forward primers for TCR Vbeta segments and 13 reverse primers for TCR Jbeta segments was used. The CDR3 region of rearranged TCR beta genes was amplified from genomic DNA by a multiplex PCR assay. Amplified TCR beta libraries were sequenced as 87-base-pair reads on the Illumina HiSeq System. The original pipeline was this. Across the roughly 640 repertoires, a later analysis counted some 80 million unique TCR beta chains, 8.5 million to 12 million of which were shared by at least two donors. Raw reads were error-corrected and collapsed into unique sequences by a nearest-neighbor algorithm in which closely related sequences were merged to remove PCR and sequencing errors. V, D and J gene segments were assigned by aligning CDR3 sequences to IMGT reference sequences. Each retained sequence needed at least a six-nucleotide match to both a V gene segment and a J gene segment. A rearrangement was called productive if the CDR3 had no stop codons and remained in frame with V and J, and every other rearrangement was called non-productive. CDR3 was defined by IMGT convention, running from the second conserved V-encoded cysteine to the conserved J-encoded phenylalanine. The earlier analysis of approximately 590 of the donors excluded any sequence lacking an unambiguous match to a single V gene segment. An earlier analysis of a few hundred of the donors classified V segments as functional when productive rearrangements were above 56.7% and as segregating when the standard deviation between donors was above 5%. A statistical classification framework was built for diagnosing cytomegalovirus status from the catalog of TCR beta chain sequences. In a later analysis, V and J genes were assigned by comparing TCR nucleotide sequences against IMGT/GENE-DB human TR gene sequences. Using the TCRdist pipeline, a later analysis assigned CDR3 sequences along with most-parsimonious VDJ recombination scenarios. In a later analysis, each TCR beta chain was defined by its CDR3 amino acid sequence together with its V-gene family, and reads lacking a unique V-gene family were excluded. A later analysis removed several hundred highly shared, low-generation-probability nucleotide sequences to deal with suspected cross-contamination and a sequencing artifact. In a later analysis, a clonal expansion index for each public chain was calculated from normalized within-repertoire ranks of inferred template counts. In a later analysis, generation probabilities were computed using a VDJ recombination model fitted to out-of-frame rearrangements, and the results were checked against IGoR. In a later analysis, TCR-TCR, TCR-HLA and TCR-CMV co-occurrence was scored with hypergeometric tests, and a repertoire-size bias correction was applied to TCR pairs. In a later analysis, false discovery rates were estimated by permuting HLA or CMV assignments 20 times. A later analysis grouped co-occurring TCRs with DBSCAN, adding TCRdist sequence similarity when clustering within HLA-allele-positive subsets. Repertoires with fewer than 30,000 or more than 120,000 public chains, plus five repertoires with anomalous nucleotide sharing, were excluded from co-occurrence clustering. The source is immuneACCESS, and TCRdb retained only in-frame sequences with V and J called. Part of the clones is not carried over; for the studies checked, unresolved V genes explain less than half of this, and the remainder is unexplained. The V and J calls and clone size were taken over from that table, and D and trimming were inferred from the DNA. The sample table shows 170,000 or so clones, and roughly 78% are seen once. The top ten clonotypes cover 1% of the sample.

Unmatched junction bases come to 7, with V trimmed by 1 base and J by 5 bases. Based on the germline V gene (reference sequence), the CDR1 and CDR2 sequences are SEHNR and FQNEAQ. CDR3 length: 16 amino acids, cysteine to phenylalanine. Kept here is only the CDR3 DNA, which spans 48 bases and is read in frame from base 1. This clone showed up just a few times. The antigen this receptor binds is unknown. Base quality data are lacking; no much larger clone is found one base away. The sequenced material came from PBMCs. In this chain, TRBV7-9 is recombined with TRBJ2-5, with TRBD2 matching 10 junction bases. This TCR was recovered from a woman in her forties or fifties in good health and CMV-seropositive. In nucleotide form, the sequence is TGTGCCAGCAGCTTAGTCTGGGCTAGCGGGAGTGAGACCCAGTACTTC. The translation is CASSLVWASGSETQYF.